The rows below give T cell receptor beta chains drawn from one sample of a study of blood T cell dynamics during melanoma immunotherapy. TCRdb's table, derived via immunoSEQ multiplex PCR, lists solely in-frame clones and lacks some. The sample contains 13,000 to 15,000 clones, around nine tenths of which appear only once. Sequenced here: blood, sampled from a patient treated with checkpoint blockade. The receptor set was obtained from a human donor with melanoma. Both conserved end residues are part of each CDR3. The order of the fields is D gene, clone size, J gene, V gene, CDR3 protein, CDR3 DNA. The D gene is left open where the match is weak. Rows may omit the clone size; those that give it use once, few, many or a size class.

TRBD1 | NA | TRBJ1-1 | TRBV28 | CASRRDRVNTEAFF | TGTGCCAGCAGAAGGGACAGAGTGAACACTGAAGCTTTCTTT
TRBD1 | NA | TRBJ2-7 | TRBV12-5 | CASGLGNLGQDEQYF | TGTGCTAGTGGTTTAGGTAACCTGGGACAGGACGAGCAGTACTTC
NA | NA | TRBJ1-3 | TRBV11-3 | CASSLMAGTSDFEGNTIYF | TGTGCCAGCAGCTTAATGGCCGGGACATCAGATTTTGAGGGAAACACCATATATTTT
NA | NA | TRBJ2-7 | TRBV6-4 | CATRQTAYEQYF | TGTGCCACCCGACAGACAGCCTACGAGCAGTACTTC
NA | NA | TRBJ2-1 | TRBV11-3 | CASSLMGTLYNEQFF | TGTGCCAGCAGCCTAATGGGGACACTCTACAATGAGCAGTTCTTC
TRBD1 | NA | TRBJ1-6 | TRBV6-1 | CASSEEGQGWFPLHF | TGTGCCAGCAGTGAAGAGGGACAGGGCTGGTTTCCCCTCCACTTT
NA | NA | TRBJ2-2 | TRBV11-2 | CASSLLVTGELFF | TGTGCCAGCAGCTTATTAGTCACCGGGGAGCTGTTTTTT
NA | NA | TRBJ2-3 | TRBV5-1 | CASSYLASDTQYF | TGCGCCAGCAGCTACTTAGCTTCAGATACGCAGTATTTT
TRBD2 | NA | TRBJ2-1 | TRBV19 | CATSDLAGVRYNEQFF | TGTGCCACCTCGGACCTAGCGGGGGTTAGGTACAATGAGCAGTTCTTC
NA | NA | TRBJ2-7 | TRBV5-1 | CASSLGGGQRYEQYF | TGCGCCAGCAGCTTGGGCGGGGGCCAACGGTACGAGCAGTACTTC
NA | NA | TRBJ1-1 | TRBV9 | CASSGGVLNTEAFF | TGTGCCAGCAGCGGGGGGGTATTGAACACTGAAGCTTTCTTT
TRBD1 | NA | TRBJ2-7 | TRBV6-5 | CASSYRGGPNYEQYF | TGTGCCAGCAGTTACAGAGGGGGCCCTAACTACGAGCAGTACTTC
NA | NA | TRBJ1-5 | TRBV18 | CASSPDGRNQPQHF | TGTGCCAGCTCACCGGATGGTAGAAATCAGCCCCAGCATTTT
NA | once | TRBJ2-3 | TRBV6-5 | CASSAGDTQYF | TGTGCCAGCAGTGCCGGGGATACGCAGTATTTT
TRBD1 | once | TRBJ1-2 | TRBV6-6 | CASRQDRVVSYGYTF | TGTGCCAGCAGGCAGGACAGGGTCGTCAGCTATGGCTACACCTTC
NA | NA | TRBJ2-7 | TRBV7-9 | CASSLGGLRPEQYF | TGTGCCAGCAGCTTAGGGGGGCTCCGTCCCGAGCAGTACTTC
NA | NA | TRBJ1-4 | TRBV5-1 | CASSFDSSTNEKLFF | TGCGCCAGCAGCTTCGACAGCTCAACTAATGAAAAACTGTTTTTT
NA | NA | TRBJ2-5 | TRBV28 | CASSLSLETQYF | TGTGCCAGCAGTTTATCTTTGGAGACCCAGTACTTC
TRBD1 | NA | TRBJ1-2 | TRBV14 | CASSQGKAQGGGYTF | TGTGCCAGCAGCCAAGGGAAGGCGCAGGGGGGTGGCTACACCTTC
TRBD1 | NA | TRBJ1-6 | TRBV30 | CAWSGDRWSPLHF | TGTGCCTGGAGTGGGGACAGATGGTCACCCCTCCACTTT
NA | NA | TRBJ1-2 | TRBV4-1 | CASSQGGNHYGYTF | TGCGCCAGCAGCCAAGGGGGGAACCACTATGGCTACACCTTC
NA | NA | TRBJ2-7 | TRBV20-1 | CSAQHYGEQYF | TGCAGTGCTCAACATTACGGTGAGCAGTACTTC
TRBD2 | once | TRBJ2-7 | TRBV11-2 | CASSLAPAGEYRF | TGTGCCAGCAGCTTAGCCCCAGCGGGGGAGTACAGATTC
TRBD2 | NA | TRBJ2-1 | TRBV7-3 | CASSPPASRGARNEQFF | TGTGCCAGCAGCCCCCCCGCTTCGCGGGGGGCAAGGAATGAGCAGTTCTTC
NA | NA | TRBJ1-1 | TRBV19 | CASHLHVNTEAFF | TGTGCCAGCCACTTACACGTGAACACTGAAGCTTTCTTT
NA | once | TRBJ1-5 | TRBV5-8 | CASSFQRGGGQPQHF | TGTGCCAGCAGCTTCCAACGTGGGGGCGGTCAGCCCCAGCATTTT
NA | NA | TRBJ1-6 | TRBV6-5 | CASSSIARSYNSPLHF | TGTGCCAGCAGTTCCATAGCCAGATCCTATAATTCACCCCTCCACTTT
TRBD1 | NA | TRBJ2-5 | TRBV11-3 | CASRGQVETQYF | TGTGCCAGCAGGGGACAGGTGGAGACCCAGTACTTC
NA | NA | TRBJ2-3 | TRBV5-1 | CASSLELAGTDTQYF | TGCGCCAGCAGCTTGGAACTAGCTGGTACAGATACGCAGTATTTT
NA | NA | TRBJ1-6 | TRBV19 | CATGLGANNSPLHF | TGTGCCACCGGATTGGGGGCCAATAATTCACCCCTCCACTTT
NA | NA | TRBJ1-6 | TRBV14 | CASSHAMAGLSPLHF | TGTGCCAGCAGCCATGCCATGGCAGGGTTATCACCCCTCCACTTT
NA | NA | TRBJ1-5 | TRBV11-2 | CASSLEGRDSNQPQHF | TGTGCCAGCAGCTTAGAGGGGCGTGATAGCAATCAGCCCCAGCATTTT
NA | NA | TRBJ2-2 | TRBV30 | CAWSFDNTGELFF | TGTGCCTGGAGTTTTGACAACACCGGGGAGCTGTTTTTT
TRBD2 | NA | TRBJ2-7 | TRBV30 | CAWRAAGASYEQYF | TGTGCCTGGAGGGCAGCGGGGGCTTCCTACGAGCAGTACTTC
NA | NA | TRBJ2-7 | TRBV10-2 | CASTTGGYYEQYF | TGCGCCAGCACTACCGGGGGATACTACGAGCAGTACTTC
NA | NA | TRBJ1-1 | TRBV5-1 | CASSFGDGNTEAFF | TGCGCCAGCAGCTTTGGGGACGGGAACACTGAAGCTTTCTTT
NA | NA | TRBJ2-5 | TRBV7-3 | CASSPDYQETQYF | TGTGCCAGCAGCCCGGACTACCAAGAGACCCAGTACTTC
TRBD2 | NA | TRBJ2-7 | TRBV9 | CASSPVSGVGGEQYF | TGTGCCAGCAGCCCAGTCAGCGGGGTGGGGGGAGAGCAGTACTTC
TRBD1 | NA | TRBJ1-1 | TRBV7-3 | CASSLGQGPEAFF | TGTGCCAGCAGCTTGGGACAGGGTCCTGAAGCTTTCTTT
NA | few | TRBJ1-6 | TRBV5-1 | CASSLQTTSYNSPLHF | TGCGCCAGCAGCTTACAAACCACCTCCTATAATTCACCCCTCCACTTT